These 25 T cell receptor beta chains were all obtained from the same sample, sequenced in a study of control samples from healthy donors and cancer patients. Here immunoSEQ multiplex PCR was the method, and the copy in TCRdb shows in-frame clones only, minus some. There are about 130,000 clones in the sample; 85% to 95% occur only once, and around 1.6% lies in the top ten. The sample taken for sequencing was PBMCs. These receptors all come from a middle-aged man with head and neck cancer.

V gene TRBV12-3 or TRBV12-4 combines with J gene TRBJ1-1; unclear D gene. The CDR3 has 13 residues. V was clipped by 5 bases and J by 6 bases, with 13 bases between them. In nucleotides, the CDR3 is TGTGCCAGCAGTACCCAAGGACGGGCTGAAGCTTTCTTT. Translation: CASSTQGRAEAFF.

This rearrangement joins TRBV19 to TRBJ1-2; 7 nucleotides agree with TRBD1. Germline V CDR1 and CDR2: LNHDA, SQIVND (reference sequence). With 5 bases clipped from V and 4 bases from J, the junction kept 7 bases outside the gene matches. The CDR3 sequence is 14 residues long. CDR3 sequence: CASSAPGQLYGYTF. CDR3 DNA sequence: TGTGCCAGTAGTGCCCCGGGACAGCTCTATGGCTACACCTTC.

The rearrangement joins TRBV10-3 to TRBJ2-7; D perhaps matches TRBD2 (7 bases). Germline V gene lookup returns CDR1 ENHRY and CDR2 SYGVKD. The CDR3 has 13 residues. Deletions cut 7 bases from V and 6 bases from J, with 16 bases between. The chain's CDR3 is CAIKKGGGSEQYF. In DNA, the CDR3 is TGTGCCATCAAGAAAGGGGGGGGCTCCGAGCAGTACTTC.

The chain carries TRBV4-2 and TRBJ2-3, with a weak D call TRBD2 (6 bases). The germline CDR1 and CDR2 sequences are LGHNA and YNFKEQ. Trimming took 5 bases from V and 8 from J, leaving 17 bases between them. The CDR3 is 14 residues long. The CDR3 loop reads CASSAEGQSGTQYF. The CDR3 DNA reads as TGTGCCAGCAGCGCGGAGGGGCAATCAGGTACGCAGTATTTT.

The CDR3 DNA reads TGTGCCACCAGCAGCGAAGGGACAGGGAGAGACGAGCAGTACTTC. It specifies CATSSEGTGRDEQYF. The chain employs TRBV15 and TRBJ2-7; 9 nucleotides align to TRBD1. This CDR3 has 15 amino acids. Per germline, CDR1 LNHNV and CDR2 YYDKDF (reference sequence). With V trimmed by 3 bases and J by 5 bases, 8 bases remained unmatched.

The V and J genes are TRBV7-8 and TRBJ2-3; D is perhaps TRBD2 (7 bases). Germline CDR1 SGHVS, CDR2 FQNEAQ. Trimming left V 0 bases short and J 4 bases short, with 14 bases between. The CDR3 contains 16 residues. The CDR3 bases are TGTGCCAGCAGCTTAGCGCTAAGGGGGGGGGCAGATACGCAGTATTTT. As protein: CASSLALRGGADTQYF.

V is TRBV27 and J is TRBJ2-6; D not resolved. CDR1 and CDR2 from the germline V gene are MNHEY and SMNVEV (reference sequence). V was trimmed by 3 bases and J by 3 bases, leaving 3 bases between them. The CDR3 is made up of 13 amino acids. The CDR3 DNA reads TGTGCCAGCAGTTTGGTTGGGGCCAACGTCCTGACTTTC. Protein product: CASSLVGANVLTF.

The chain combines TRBV7-3 with TRBJ1-1, with TRBD1 as a possible D gene (5 bases). There are 14 residues in the CDR3. Trimming removed 4 bases from V and 6 bases from J, with 15 bases in between. Per germline, CDR1 SGHTA and CDR2 FQGTGA. CDR3 sequence: CASSSAAGVAEAFF. Written as DNA, the CDR3 is TGTGCCAGCAGCTCCGCAGCGGGGGTGGCTGAAGCTTTCTTT. The complete variable domain, with remaining parts taken from reference TRBV7-3 and TRBJ1-1, reads GAGVSQTPSNKVTEKGKYVELRCDPISGHTALYWYRQSLGQGPEFLIYFQGTGAADDSGLPNDRFFAVRPEGSVSTLKIQRTERGDSAVYLCASSSAAGVAEAFFGQGTRLTVV.

The chain carries TRBV3-1 (or the pseudogene TRBV3-2) and TRBJ2-3; TRBD2 aligns across 7 bases. Germline V gene sequence: CDR1 LGHDT, CDR2 YNNKEL (reference sequence). With V trimmed by 6 bases and J by 2 bases, 8 bases remained unmatched. The CDR3 spans 15 residues. CDR3 DNA sequence: TGTGCCAGCAGAGCTAGCGGTACCTCCACAGATACGCAGTATTTT. The encoded protein is CASRASGTSTDTQYF.

The chain has TRBV19 and TRBJ2-5, with 7 positions matching TRBD1. This CDR3 is 14 amino acids long. The junction had 7 bases not matched to a gene; V was cut back by 5 bases and J by 4 bases. Germline V lookup: CDR1 LNHDA, CDR2 SQIVND (reference sequence). CDR3 in DNA: TGTGCCAGTAGTTCAAAGACAGGGTCAGAGACCCAGTACTTC. It is translated as CASSSKTGSETQYF.

V usage is TRBV7-9 and J usage is TRBJ1-2; D unresolved. The germline gives CDR1 SEHNR, CDR2 FQNEAQ (reference sequence). The CDR3 contains 14 residues. V was pared by 5 bases and J by 1 base, with 11 bases between. CDR3 in DNA: TGTGCCAGCAGCCCGTGGGCCAGTAACTATGGCTACACCTTC. This codes for CASSPWASNYGYTF. The full variable domain, completed using reference TRBV7-9 and TRBJ1-2, is DTGVSQNPRHKITKRGQNVTFRCDPISEHNRLYWYRQTLGQGPEFLTYFQNEAQLEKSRLLSDRFSAERPKGSFSTLEIQRTEQGDSAMYLCASSPWASNYGYTFGSGTRLTVV.

About this clone itself: The sample contains more than one DNA sequence encoding this CDR3. This chain links TRBV18 with TRBJ2-2; weak D call: TRBD2 (5 bases). V lost 3 bases and J 3 bases, leaving 11 bases between the germline ends. Germline assignment: CDR1 KGHSH and CDR2 LQKENI. The CDR3 sequence is 15 residues long. CDR3 amino acids: CASSPKGGDTGELFF. The CDR3 region has the DNA TGTGCCAGCTCACCCAAAGGAGGAGACACCGGGGAGCTGTTTTTT.

The gene calls are TRBV15 and TRBJ1-2, with D hard to call. This CDR3 is built from 14 residues. With 0 bases removed from V and 4 bases from J, the gap between germline ends came to 9 bases. Germline values: CDR1 LNHNV, CDR2 YYDKDF (reference sequence). The chain's CDR3 is CATSRDGIGYGYTF. CDR3 in DNA: TGTGCCACCAGCAGAGATGGCATAGGCTATGGCTACACCTTC. The complete variable domain, with remaining parts taken from reference TRBV15 and TRBJ1-2, reads DAMVIQNPRYQVTQFGKPVTLSCSQTLNHNVMYWYQQKSSQAPKLLFHYYDKDFNNEADTPDNFQSRRPNTSFCFLDIRSPGLGDTAMYLCATSRDGIGYGYTFGSGTRLTVV.

The rearrangement links TRBV7-9 to TRBJ1-5; 7 nucleotides agree with TRBD1. The CDR3 covers 15 residues. Trimming took 1 base from V and 0 from J; bases not matched to a gene: 0. The V gene's germline CDR1 is SEHNR and CDR2 FQNEAQ (reference sequence). The CDR3 loop reads CASSLGDSSNQPQHF. CDR3 sequence (DNA): TGTGCCAGCAGCTTAGGGGACAGTAGCAATCAGCCCCAGCATTTT.

The rearrangement joins TRBV29-1 to TRBJ1-2, with 9 nucleotides matching TRBD1. Germline loops: CDR1 SQVTM, CDR2 ANQGSEA. The length of the CDR3 is 15 residues. Trimming took 7 bases from V and 4 from J; bases not matched to a gene: 13. CDR3 loop: CSAQPRTGAPYGYTF. CDR3 sequence (DNA): TGCAGCGCCCAACCGCGGACAGGGGCCCCCTATGGCTACACCTTC.

The rearrangement joins TRBV7-2 to TRBJ2-3; 8 positions agree with TRBD1. Germline trimming cut 5 bases from V and 2 bases from J; bases unmatched to any gene: 9. The CDR3 covers 16 residues. CDR1 is SGHTA and CDR2 is FQGNSA in the germline V gene. The CDR3 DNA reads as TGTGCCAGCAGCCTAGGGCCGACAGGGGCCACAGATACGCAGTATTTT. Translating gives CASSLGPTGATDTQYF.

The chain uses TRBV7-3 and TRBJ2-2, with TRBD2 matching 7 bases. Germline CDR1 SGHTA, CDR2 FQGTGA. The CDR3 length is 17 residues. Trimming took 4 bases from V and 0 from J; bases not matched to a gene: 8. CDR3 sequence: CASSSLSAGANTGELFF. The CDR3 DNA reads TGTGCCAGCAGCTCCCTTAGCGCGGGGGCGAACACCGGGGAGCTGTTTTTT.

The chain employs TRBV2 and TRBJ2-5, with D possibly being TRBD2 (5 bases). There are 12 residues in the CDR3. Trimming stripped 8 bases from V and 5 bases from J, with 12 bases between. Germline V lookup: CDR1 SNHLY, CDR2 FYNNEI. The CDR3 bases are TGTGCCAGCCTGTTCTCGGGGGAGACCCAGTACTTC. Translated: CASLFSGETQYF.

The genes are TRBV3-1 (or the pseudogene TRBV3-2) and TRBJ1-2, with D hard to call. CDR3 length: 12 residues. V lost 4 bases, J lost 5 bases, and 8 bases lay in between. Germline V gene sequence: CDR1 LGHDT, CDR2 YNNKEL (reference sequence). The CDR3 sequence is CASSPTGYGYTF. CDR3 sequence (DNA): TGTGCCAGCAGCCCCACGGGTTATGGCTACACCTTC.

The chain is built from TRBV5-4 and TRBJ2-1; the D gene is possibly TRBD1 (6 bases). The V and J ends lost 5 bases and 3 bases respectively, with 21 bases between them. The CDR3 loop spans 17 amino acids. CDR1 SGHNT and CDR2 YYREEE come from the germline V gene (reference sequence). The CDR3 coding sequence is TGTGCCAGCAGTCTAGAGGGGTCCAGGGGCCTCTACAATGAGCAGTTCTTC. Translation gives CASSLEGSRGLYNEQFF.

The V and J genes are TRBV6-4 and TRBJ1-1; D gene unclear. Germline V gene sequence: CDR1 MRHNA, CDR2 SNTAGT. CDR3 size: 15 residues. Deletions cut 0 bases from V and 7 bases from J, with 15 bases between. CDR3 sequence reads: CASSDSGSAVDEAFF. The DNA for the CDR3 is TGTGCCAGCAGTGACTCGGGCAGCGCAGTCGATGAAGCTTTCTTT.

This sequence joins TRBV4-2 and TRBJ2-7, with D possibly matching TRBD1 (6 bases). Trimming removed 3 bases from V and 0 bases from J, with 12 bases in between. The germline CDR1 and CDR2 sequences are LGHNA and YNFKEQ. CDR3 size: 15 residues. CDR3 DNA: TGTGCCAGCAGCCAGATCTCAGGGGACTCCTACGAGCAGTACTTC. Protein sequence: CASSQISGDSYEQYF.

The rearrangement joins TRBV5-1 to TRBJ2-6; perhaps TRBD1 as D (5 bases). Germline V gene data show CDR1 as SGHRS and CDR2 as YFSETQ. The CDR3 totals 17 residues. Trimming stripped 5 bases from V and 4 bases from J, with 19 bases between. The CDR3 DNA sequence: TGCGCCAGCAGATTGTGGACAAATACAAGGGGGGCCAACGTCCTGACTTTC. Amino acids: CASRLWTNTRGANVLTF.

In this sample, this clone turned up a few times. The chain uses TRBV30 and TRBJ2-3; 11 bases match TRBD2. Trimming took 7 bases from V and 6 from J; bases not matched to a gene: 6. The CDR3 length is 13 residues. CDR1 and CDR2 (germline): GTSNPN, SVGIG (reference sequence). CDR3: CAFSGGAIDTQYF. The DNA of the CDR3 is TGTGCCTTTAGCGGGGGGGCCATCGATACGCAGTATTTT.

The chain couples TRBV14 to TRBJ1-1, with 8 bases aligning to TRBD1. The CDR3 runs 14 residues. Germline V CDR1 and CDR2: SGHDN, FVKESK. V lost 4 bases to trimming and J lost 4 bases; unmatched junction nucleotides: 5. The CDR3 nucleotides are TGTGCCAGCAGCCGCCAGGGGGCTGGCACTGAAGCTTTCTTT. It is translated as CASSRQGAGTEAFF. The full variable domain, completed using reference TRBV14 and TRBJ1-1, is EAGVTQFPSHSVIEKGQTVTLRCDPISGHDNLYWYRRVMGKEIKFLLHFVKESKQDESGMPNNRFLAERTGGTYSTLKVQPAELEDSGVYFCASSRQGAGTEAFFGQGTRLTVV.